Following are 14 T cell receptor beta chains from one sample sequenced in a study of blood T cell repertoires in COVID-19. The data were produced by immunoSEQ multiplex PCR, yet TCRdb's version contains in-frame clones alone and is incomplete. The sample consists of 150,000 to 200,000 clones, around 80% of them appearing once. Sequencing was carried out using peripheral blood. Receptors originate from a woman in her 70s with COVID-19, enrolled during active disease.

The chain employs TRBV28 and TRBJ2-5, with TRBD1 as a possible D gene (6 bases). CDR3 length: 15 residues. The V end was cut by 5 bases, the J end by 1 base, with 14 bases between. Germline CDR1 reads MDHEN; CDR2 reads SYDVKM. CDR3 loop: CASSQTGYSQETQYF. In nucleotides, the CDR3 is TGTGCCAGCAGTCAAACAGGGTACTCCCAAGAGACCCAGTACTTC. Full variable domain (outside the CDR3, taken from reference TRBV28 and TRBJ2-5): DVKVTQSSRYLVKRTGEKVFLECVQDMDHENMFWYRQDPGLGLRLIYFSYDVKMKEKGDIPEGYSVSREKKERFSLILESASTNQTSMYLCASSQTGYSQETQYFGPGTRLLVL.

The J gene is TRBJ2-5, the V gene TRBV12-5; weak D call: TRBD1 (6 bases). The CDR3 consists of 15 residues. CDR1 is LGHNT and CDR2 is FRNRAP in the germline V gene. With 2 bases removed from V and 2 bases from J, the gap between germline ends came to 12 bases. CDR3 amino acids: CASGLLTGQQETQYF. CDR3 DNA sequence: TGTGCTAGTGGTTTGCTAACAGGACAGCAAGAGACCCAGTACTTC. The full variable domain, with the rest looked up from reference TRBV12-5 and TRBJ2-5, is DARVTQTPRHKVTEMGQEVTMRCQPILGHNTVFWYRQTMMQGLELLAYFRNRAPLDDSGMPKDRFSAEMPDATLATLKIQPSEPRDSAVYFCASGLLTGQQETQYFGPGTRLLVL.

This sequence joins TRBV30 and TRBJ2-4; a weak D match, TRBD1 (6 bases). The length of the CDR3 is 12 residues. Germline loops: CDR1 GTSNPN, CDR2 SVGIG (reference sequence). V was pared by 6 bases and J by 2 bases, with 8 bases between. CDR3 protein: CACRGTKNIQYF. The CDR3, as DNA: TGTGCCTGCAGGGGAACCAAAAACATTCAGTACTTC.

This chain links TRBV3-1 (or the pseudogene TRBV3-2) with TRBJ2-1, with TRBD2 matching 8 bases. With 10 bases clipped from V and 4 bases from J, the junction kept 9 bases outside the gene matches. CDR3 length equals 14 residues. In germline, CDR1 is LGHDT, CDR2 YNNKEL (reference sequence). The DNA of the CDR3 is TGTGCCACCTCTGCGCGGGGGGAATACAATGAGCAGTTCTTC. Its translation is CATSARGEYNEQFF.

This rearrangement joins TRBV6-5 to TRBJ2-7, with 7 bases that match TRBD2. From germline, CDR1 is MNHEY and CDR2 SVGAGI. Trimming took 7 bases from V and 6 from J; bases not matched to a gene: 6. The CDR3 extends over 12 amino acids. The CDR3 DNA reads as TGTGCCAGCACCAACCCGGGGGGCGAGCAGTACTTC. It specifies CASTNPGGEQYF.

The genes are TRBV30 and TRBJ2-7, with 8 positions matching TRBD2. Per germline, CDR1 GTSNPN and CDR2 SVGIG (reference sequence). The CDR3 is made up of 15 amino acids. Trimming removed 5 bases from V and 8 bases from J; junction bases left unmatched: 17. CDR3 residues: CAWCPFIAGPPQQYF. The DNA of the CDR3 is TGTGCCTGGTGTCCATTTATAGCGGGACCCCCCCAGCAGTACTTC.

This chain links TRBV10-3 with TRBJ1-5; maybe TRBD1 (6 bases). The CDR3 has 14 residues. V gave up 2 bases and J gave up 5 bases, with 10 bases separating them. Germline lookup yields CDR1 ENHRY and CDR2 SYGVKD. The CDR3, as DNA: TGTGCCATCAGTGAGAGGGACAACTATCAGCCCCAGCATTTT. This sequence encodes CAISERDNYQPQHF.

The chain is built from TRBV28 and TRBJ2-5, with D perhaps matching TRBD1 (6 bases). Germline CDR1 and CDR2: MDHEN and SYDVKM. The V end was cut by 3 bases, the J end by 0 bases, with 8 bases between. The CDR3 sequence is 14 residues long. CDR3 in amino acids: CASSLGAYQETQYF. CDR3 in DNA: TGTGCCAGCAGTTTGGGGGCCTACCAAGAGACCCAGTACTTC.

The V and J genes are TRBV29-1 and TRBJ1-3; 8 bases agree with TRBD1. The CDR3 extends over 15 amino acids. After removal of 6 bases from V and 0 bases from J, the junction contained 7 bases not matched to a gene. Germline loops: CDR1 SQVTM, CDR2 ANQGSEA. CDR3 DNA sequence: TGCAGCGTACATCACAGGGGGACCTCTGGAAACACCATATATTTT. It is translated as CSVHHRGTSGNTIYF. The whole variable domain, remainder taken from reference TRBV29-1 and TRBJ1-3, is SAVISQKPSRDICQRGTSLTIQCQVDSQVTMMFWYRQQPGQSLTLIATANQGSEATYESGFVIDKFPISRPNLTFSTLTVSNMSPEDSSIYLCSVHHRGTSGNTIYFGEGSWLTVV.

This clone was seen only a few times. The V and J genes are TRBV9 and TRBJ1-2; TRBD1 matches at 10 bases. The germline gives CDR1 SGDLS, CDR2 YYNGEE. This CDR3 region has 16 residues. The V segment lost 3 bases and the J segment 4 bases; nucleotides outside the gene matches: 9. The CDR3 loop is CASSERGTGDTYGYTF. CDR3 nucleotide sequence: TGTGCCAGCAGCGAACGCGGGACAGGGGACACCTATGGCTACACCTTC.

This clone was seen just once. The J gene is TRBJ1-5, the V gene TRBV5-4; TRBD1 aligns across 7 bases. This CDR3 spans 15 amino acids. Unmatched junction bases numbered 4, after V lost 0 bases and J lost 4 bases. CDR1 and CDR2 (germline): SGHNT, YYREEE (reference sequence). CDR3 protein: CASSLDRGRNQPQHF. The CDR3, as DNA: TGTGCCAGCAGCTTGGACAGGGGAAGGAATCAGCCCCAGCATTTT.

This clone was picked up a small number of times. The chain joins TRBV13 to TRBJ2-7; a weak D match, TRBD2 (5 bases). Per the germline V gene, CDR1 is PRHDT and CDR2 is FYEKMQ (reference sequence). V lost 1 base to trimming and J lost 5 bases, with 15 bases between them. There are 15 residues in the CDR3. The CDR3 nucleotides read TGTGCCAGCAGCTTAGAGCCCCTTCCTAGCAACGAGCAGTACTTC. Protein product: CASSLEPLPSNEQYF. Full variable domain (rest looked up from reference TRBV13 and TRBJ2-7): AAGVIQSPRHLIKEKRETATLKCYPIPRHDTVYWYQQGPGQDPQFLISFYEKMQSDKGSIPDRFSAQQFSDYHSELNMSSLELGDSALYFCASSLEPLPSNEQYFGPGTRLTVT.

V gene TRBV20-1 combines with J gene TRBJ2-3; D is undetermined. CDR1 and CDR2 from the germline V gene are DFQATT and SNEGSKA (reference sequence). The germline V and J ends were trimmed by 3 bases and 6 bases, with 7 bases remaining between them. The CDR3 runs 11 residues. The CDR3 loop reads CSARSRDTQYF. In nucleotides, the CDR3 is TGCAGTGCTAGGTCCAGGGATACGCAGTATTTT.

This sequence joins TRBV7-8 and TRBJ1-5; weak D call: TRBD1 (5 bases). The germline V gene has CDR1 SGHVS and CDR2 FQNEAQ. This CDR3 is built from 15 residues. Trimming took 8 bases from V and 2 from J, leaving 16 bases between them. The CDR3 loop reads CASDDQGVGNQPQHF. The DNA of the CDR3 is TGTGCCAGCGACGACCAGGGCGTCGGCAATCAGCCCCAGCATTTT.